One sample yielded the 26 T cell receptor beta chains listed below, sequenced in a study of shared clonotypes between healthy human individuals. The protocol was immunoSEQ multiplex PCR, while the TCRdb copy is restricted to in-frame clones and leaves out a portion. The top ten hold 1.1% of the sample, which has just over 2,000,000 clones, about 95% seen once. CD45RO-negative, CCR7-selected cells formed the naive CD8 fraction, which excluded terminally differentiated effector memory CD45RA+ cells. The sequencing input was naive CD8+ T cells sorted from blood. The source of these receptors is a man between 18 and 35 years old in good health.

CDR3 residues: CASTYRENTEAFF. CDR3 coding DNA: TGTGCCAGCACCTACAGGGAGAACACTGAAGCTTTCTTT. V usage is TRBV5-6 and J usage is TRBJ1-1, with D perhaps matching TRBD1 (6 bases). This CDR3 has 13 residues. In germline, CDR1 is SGHDT, CDR2 YYEEEE. V lost 6 bases, J lost 1 base, and 10 bases lay in between. The complete variable domain, with remaining parts taken from reference TRBV5-6 and TRBJ1-1, reads DAGVTQSPTHLIKTRGQQVTLRCSPKSGHDTVSWYQQALGQGPQFIFQYYEEEERQRGNFPDRFSGHQFPNYSSELNVNALLLGDSALYLCASTYRENTEAFFGQGTRLTVV.

The gene calls are TRBV7-9 and TRBJ1-1, with a tentative D call TRBD1 (6 bases). Germline CDR1 is SEHNR and CDR2 is FQNEAQ (reference sequence). V was clipped by 1 base and J by 8 bases, with 17 bases between them. The CDR3 runs 15 residues. CDR3 bases: TGTGCCAGCAGCTTAGTTACCGGGACAATAGAGGAAGCTTTCTTT. Translating gives CASSLVTGTIEEAFF.

V gene TRBV27 combines with J gene TRBJ2-7; possibly TRBD1 for D (5 bases). Germline CDR1 reads MNHEY; CDR2 reads SMNVEV (reference sequence). Trimming took off 5 bases at V and 5 bases at J, with 19 bases between the two ends. The length of the CDR3 is 15 residues. The chain's CDR3 is CASSPDTLITDEQYF. Here the CDR3 DNA reads TGTGCCAGCAGTCCGGACACTTTGATTACGGACGAGCAGTACTTC.

This clone has only one observation. The rearrangement joins TRBV11-2 to TRBJ1-2, with 8 bases identical to TRBD1. The length of the CDR3 is 18 residues. Germline loops: CDR1 SGHAT, CDR2 FQNNGV. The J segment lost 6 bases and the V segment lost 0 bases, leaving 15 bases of the junction unmatched. Here the CDR3 reads CASSLERLQGGPPDGYTF. Here the CDR3 DNA reads TGTGCCAGCAGCTTAGAAAGGCTACAGGGGGGCCCCCCCGATGGCTACACCTTC.

This sequence joins TRBV5-8 and TRBJ1-5; D gene uncertain. V lost 1 base, J lost 5 bases, and 7 bases lay in between. From germline, CDR1 is SGHTS and CDR2 YDEGEE. The CDR3 extends over 13 amino acids. In DNA form, the CDR3 reads TGTGCCAGCAGCTTGTCTCCTTATCAGCCCCAGCATTTT. Amino acid sequence: CASSLSPYQPQHF.

The chain carries TRBV28 and TRBJ1-2, with unresolved D. CDR3 size: 15 residues. The ends were cut back, 3 bases at V and 0 bases at J, with 11 bases in the middle. Germline loops: CDR1 MDHEN, CDR2 SYDVKM. The CDR3 nucleotides read TGTGCCAGCAGTTTGAGAATTCCTACTAACTATGGCTACACCTTC. This sequence encodes CASSLRIPTNYGYTF.

The chain uses TRBV5-1 and TRBJ1-1, with D possibly being TRBD1 (6 bases). Germline V gives CDR1 SGHRS, CDR2 YFSETQ. Trimming shortened V by 9 bases and J by 3 bases, and 15 bases separated the two germline ends. This CDR3 has 13 residues. CDR3 loop: CATARTEYTEAFF. The CDR3 coding sequence is TGCGCCACCGCGCGGACAGAGTACACTGAAGCTTTCTTT. Combining the CDR3 with reference TRBV5-1 and TRBJ1-1 gives the whole variable domain KAGVTQTPRYLIKTRGQQVTLSCSPISGHRSVSWYQQTPGQGLQFLFEYFSETQRNKGNFPGRFSGRQFSNSRSEMNVSTLELGDSALYLCATARTEYTEAFFGQGTRLTVV.

Comments on this clone: Other nucleotide sequences from this sample produce the same CDR3. The rearrangement uses TRBV19 and TRBJ2-7; no definite D call. Per germline, CDR1 LNHDA and CDR2 SQIVND (reference sequence). V was shortened by 0 bases and J by 3 bases, with 3 bases between the two germline ends. This CDR3 contains 12 residues. The CDR3 DNA follows: TGTGCCAGTAGTATAGACCGCTACGAGCAGTACTTC. Residues: CASSIDRYEQYF.

The chain has TRBV4-1 and TRBJ2-1, with 13 positions matching TRBD2. This CDR3 has 20 residues. Trimming cost V 3 bases and J 2 bases; bases outside gene matches: 13. The germline V gene encodes CDR1 MGHRA and CDR2 YSYEKL. The CDR3 DNA sequence: TGCGCCAGCAGCCAGGAACGGACTAGCGGGAGATATGAGACCTACAATGAGCAGTTCTTC. Its protein product is CASSQERTSGRYETYNEQFF.

V and J are TRBV30 and TRBJ1-3; D is unresolved. With 2 bases removed from V and 8 bases from J, the gap between germline ends came to 13 bases. This CDR3 region has 13 residues. The V gene's germline CDR1 is GTSNPN and CDR2 SVGIG (reference sequence). CDR3 in DNA: TGTGCCTGGAGTTATGTCAGACTGGACACCATATATTTT. Translated: CAWSYVRLDTIYF.

The chain combines TRBV15 with TRBJ2-3, with 10 bases lining up with TRBD1. Trimming took 2 bases from V and 7 from J; bases not matched to a gene: 6. Per the germline V gene, CDR1 is LNHNV and CDR2 is YYDKDF (reference sequence). The CDR3 consists of 15 residues. The CDR3 region is CATSRPGQGPYTQYF. In DNA, the CDR3 is TGTGCCACCAGCAGACCGGGACAGGGGCCCTATACGCAGTATTTT.

This chain links TRBV11-2 with TRBJ2-7, with 8 bases aligning to TRBD2. Trimming took 1 base from V and 5 from J; bases not matched to a gene: 10. CDR3 length equals 16 residues. Germline V gives CDR1 SGHAT, CDR2 FQNNGV. The chain's CDR3 is CASSLARTGGADEQYF. As DNA, the CDR3 is TGTGCCAGCAGCTTAGCGCGAACCGGGGGGGCGGACGAGCAGTACTTC.

The rearrangement joins TRBV11-2 to TRBJ2-5; 12 nucleotides match TRBD2. Unmatched junction bases numbered 3, after V lost 4 bases and J lost 3 bases. Germline V lookup: CDR1 SGHAT, CDR2 FQNNGV. The CDR3 sequence is 15 residues long. CDR3 sequence: CASSSRTSGEETQYF. CDR3 sequence (DNA): TGTGCCAGCAGCTCACGGACTAGCGGGGAAGAGACCCAGTACTTC.

The chain carries TRBV2 and TRBJ1-2, with 10 bases lining up with TRBD1. The CDR3 extends over 15 amino acids. CDR1 is SNHLY, CDR2 FYNNEI, per germline. The junction had 8 bases not matched to a gene; V was cut back by 6 bases and J by 4 bases. The CDR3 here is CASSPGTGAAYGYTF. CDR3 in DNA: TGTGCCAGCAGCCCCGGGACAGGGGCCGCCTATGGCTACACCTTC.

The rearrangement uses TRBV6-1 and TRBJ1-2; unclear D gene. Germline V gene sequence: CDR1 MNHNS, CDR2 SASEGT. Trimming stripped 7 bases from V and 3 bases from J, with 18 bases between. The CDR3 has 15 residues. CDR3 sequence (DNA): TGTGCCAGCATAGGGAACGGCCAAGCCCACTATGGCTACACCTTC. Translating gives CASIGNGQAHYGYTF.

This CDR3 reads CASSSRTVGTDTQYF. As DNA, the CDR3 is TGTGCCAGCAGCTCACGCACAGTCGGCACAGATACGCAGTATTTT. The gene calls are TRBV11-2 and TRBJ2-3; D gene uncertain. Germline loops: CDR1 SGHAT, CDR2 FQNNGV. V was shortened by 4 bases and J by 1 base, with 12 bases between the two germline ends. CDR3 length: 15 amino acids.

The chain uses TRBV7-9 and TRBJ2-7; D call uncertain. Trimming took 2 bases from V and 6 from J, leaving 5 bases between them. Germline V CDR1 and CDR2: SEHNR, FQNEAQ (reference sequence). CDR3 size: 11 residues. CDR3: CASSLYGEQYF. As DNA, the CDR3 is TGTGCCAGCAGCTTATACGGCGAGCAGTACTTC.

The table lists this clone with a count of one. The chain recombines TRBV4-1 with TRBJ2-7; D uncertain. V lost 4 bases to trimming and J lost 6 bases, with 13 bases between them. This CDR3 has 13 residues. Germline assignment: CDR1 MGHRA and CDR2 YSYEKL. The CDR3 region has the DNA TGCGCCAGCAGCCGTTCGGGCGACCCCGAGCAGTACTTC. Residues: CASSRSGDPEQYF.

The chain joins TRBV4-1 to TRBJ2-2, with unresolved D. This CDR3 spans 17 amino acids. Germline-derived CDR1 and CDR2 are MGHRA and YSYEKL. V lost 5 bases, J lost 4 bases, and 20 bases lay in between. This CDR3 reads CASSGHVDVMGTGELFF. The CDR3 DNA sequence: TGCGCCAGCAGCGGGCATGTGGACGTTATGGGCACCGGGGAGCTGTTTTTT.

This rearrangement joins TRBV28 to TRBJ1-1; D may be TRBD1 (5 bases). The V gene lost 7 bases and the J gene lost 6 bases, with 21 bases spanning the gap. From germline, CDR1 is MDHEN and CDR2 SYDVKM. There are 15 residues in the CDR3. The CDR3 DNA follows: TGTGCCAGCACCGCGTACCAGGGCTTTAACGCTGAAGCTTTCTTT. It yields the protein CASTAYQGFNAEAFF. Drawing the rest from reference TRBV28 and TRBJ1-1, the complete variable domain is DVKVTQSSRYLVKRTGEKVFLECVQDMDHENMFWYRQDPGLGLRLIYFSYDVKMKEKGDIPEGYSVSREKKERFSLILESASTNQTSMYLCASTAYQGFNAEAFFGQGTRLTVV.

Concerning this clone: The same CDR3 also results from other DNA sequences found in this sample. The chain carries TRBV29-1 and TRBJ2-7; D unresolved. Germline CDR1 and CDR2: SQVTM and ANQGSEA. CDR3 length: 12 amino acids. V was trimmed by 4 bases and J by 2 bases, leaving 9 bases between them. CDR3 protein: CSVVGLTYEQYF. CDR3 sequence (DNA): TGCAGCGTTGTCGGTCTCACCTACGAGCAGTACTTC.

The chain has TRBV6-5 and TRBJ1-6, with D hard to call. V gave up 4 bases and J gave up 9 bases, with 13 bases separating them. Germline CDR1 and CDR2: MNHEY and SVGAGI. This CDR3 is built from 14 residues. The CDR3 nucleotides read TGTGCCAGCAGTTCAACGTCTACCCGTTCACCCCTCCACTTT. Protein sequence: CASSSTSTRSPLHF.

The chain employs TRBV19 and TRBJ2-1; 7 bases map to TRBD1. There are 14 residues in the CDR3. The ends lost 3 bases at V and 6 bases at J; junction bases unmatched: 5. The germline gives CDR1 LNHDA, CDR2 SQIVND (reference sequence). As DNA, the CDR3 is TGTGCCAGTAGTATGGTACAGGGGATCAATGAGCAGTTCTTC. It yields the protein CASSMVQGINEQFF. Full variable domain (rest looked up from reference TRBV19 and TRBJ2-1): DGGITQSPKYLFRKEGQNVTLSCEQNLNHDAMYWYRQDPGQGLRLIYYSQIVNDFQKGDIAEGYSVSREKKESFPLTVTSAQKNPTAFYLCASSMVQGINEQFFGPGTRLTVL.

The chain combines TRBV4-1 with TRBJ1-1, with unresolved D. CDR3 size: 14 residues. Trimming cost V 3 bases and J 4 bases, with 12 bases left between them. Germline V gene sequence: CDR1 MGHRA, CDR2 YSYEKL. As DNA, the CDR3 is TGCGCCAGCAGCCACCGATCAGAGGGCACTGAAGCTTTCTTT. Translating gives CASSHRSEGTEAFF.

In the case of this clone: Additional DNA sequences in this sample encode the identical CDR3. The genes are TRBV6-5 and TRBJ1-4; 7 bases fit TRBD1. Germline trimming cut 6 bases from V and 4 bases from J; bases unmatched to any gene: 5. The CDR3 runs 14 residues. CDR1 and CDR2 (germline): MNHEY, SVGAGI. The CDR3 reads CASSETGLNEKLFF. CDR3 sequence (DNA): TGTGCCAGCAGCGAGACAGGGCTTAATGAAAAACTGTTTTTT.

This chain uses TRBV11-2 with TRBJ1-1, with D possibly being TRBD1 (6 bases). The V end was cut by 4 bases, the J end by 11 bases, with 14 bases between. CDR3 length equals 12 residues. Germline V gives CDR1 SGHAT, CDR2 FQNNGV. Here the CDR3 reads CASSSDGGAAFF. DNA for the CDR3: TGTGCCAGCAGCTCTGACGGGGGCGCGGCTTTCTTT.